The entry that follows covers one T cell receptor beta chain sequence. Its antigen remains unknown. The data stem from a study of cytomegalovirus exposure and HLA in healthy donors. Broader study findings: Exclusion as indistinguishable affected some V segments, including TRBV6-2 and TRBV6-3. In a later analysis, TCR beta V- and J-gene trimming was associated with a missense DCLRE1C variant. Later work found most CMV-associated TCR beta chains apparently HLA-restricted.

Germline CDR1 is SGHDT and CDR2 is YYEEEE. V was pared by 0 bases and J by 0 bases, with 5 bases of the junction left unmatched. This CDR3 has 17 amino acids. Vbeta (60) and Jbeta (13) primers were used in the PCR. Repertoires were generated with immunoSEQ multiplex PCR, while TCRdb's copy carries only in-frame clones and drops some. Of roughly 170,000 clones listed, about 82% are singletons. Sequenced sample: PBMCs. The receptor was derived from a female donor in good health and CMV-seronegative. The chain links TRBV5-6 to TRBJ2-2, with 7 bases aligning to TRBD2. CDR3 DNA: TGTGCCAGCAGCTTGGCGGGCCTAGCGGCGAACACCGGGGAGCTGTTTTTT. It specifies CASSLAGLAANTGELFF.